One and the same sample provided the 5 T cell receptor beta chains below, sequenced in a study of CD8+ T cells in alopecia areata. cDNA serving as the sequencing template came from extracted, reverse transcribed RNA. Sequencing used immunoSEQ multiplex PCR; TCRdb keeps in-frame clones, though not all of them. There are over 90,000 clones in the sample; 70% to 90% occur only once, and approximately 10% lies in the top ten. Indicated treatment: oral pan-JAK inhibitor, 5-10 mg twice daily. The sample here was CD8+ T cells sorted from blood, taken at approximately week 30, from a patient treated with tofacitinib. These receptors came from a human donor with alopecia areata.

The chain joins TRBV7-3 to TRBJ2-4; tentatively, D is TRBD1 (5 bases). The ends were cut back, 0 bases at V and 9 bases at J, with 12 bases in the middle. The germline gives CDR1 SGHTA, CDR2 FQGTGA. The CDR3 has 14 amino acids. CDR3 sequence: CASSLTAPDIIQYF. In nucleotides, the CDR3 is TGTGCCAGCAGCTTAACCGCCCCGGACATCATTCAGTACTTC.

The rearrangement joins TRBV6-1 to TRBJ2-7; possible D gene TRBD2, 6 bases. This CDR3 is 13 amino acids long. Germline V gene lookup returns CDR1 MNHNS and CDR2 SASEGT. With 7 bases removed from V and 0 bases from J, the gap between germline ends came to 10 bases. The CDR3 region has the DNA TGTGCCAGCAAGGAGGGACCCTCCTACGAGCAGTACTTC. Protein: CASKEGPSYEQYF.

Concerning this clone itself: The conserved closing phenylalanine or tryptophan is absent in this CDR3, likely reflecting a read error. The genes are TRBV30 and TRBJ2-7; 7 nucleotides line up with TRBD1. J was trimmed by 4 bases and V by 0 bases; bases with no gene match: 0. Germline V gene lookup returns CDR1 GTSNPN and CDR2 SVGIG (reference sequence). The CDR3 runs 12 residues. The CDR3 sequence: CAWSVQGYEQYL. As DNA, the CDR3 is TGTGCCTGGAGTGTACAGGGGTACGAGCAGTACCTC.

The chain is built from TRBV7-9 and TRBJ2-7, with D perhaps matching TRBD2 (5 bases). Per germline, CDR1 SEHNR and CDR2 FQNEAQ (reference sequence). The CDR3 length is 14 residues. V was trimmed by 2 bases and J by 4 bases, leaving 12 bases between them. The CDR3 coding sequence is TGTGCCAGCAGCTTATCGGGGTTGACATACGAGCAGTACTTC. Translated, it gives CASSLSGLTYEQYF.

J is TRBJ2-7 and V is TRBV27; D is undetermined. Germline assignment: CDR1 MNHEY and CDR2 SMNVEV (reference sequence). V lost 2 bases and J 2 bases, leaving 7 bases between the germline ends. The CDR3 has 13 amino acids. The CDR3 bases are TGTGCCAGCAGTTTACAGAAGGCCTACGAGCAGTACTTC. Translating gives CASSLQKAYEQYF.